This is a list of T cell receptor beta chains from one sample in a study of identical twins. MiXCR was run by TCRdb on the 5' RACE reads, yielding one entry per CDR3 protein. The sample has about 210,000 distinct CDR3 sequences; 9.4% are singletons. Source material: memory (CD45RO+) T cells sorted from blood. Receptors originate from a young woman in good health. The CDR3 runs from the conserved cysteine through the conserved F or W. D genes are given only for firm matches. Clone size is given for some rows only: seen once, a few or many times, or a class if the clone is expanded.

J,V,D,size,DNA,CDR3
TRBJ2-1,TRBV11-2,TRBD2,many,TGTGCCAGCAGCTTAGGAGGGGGTACTAGCGGGAAAGGGAATGAGCAGTTCTTC,CASSLGGGTSGKGNEQFF
TRBJ2-1,TRBV7-6,NA,few,TGTGCCAGCAGCTTAGCCCGCATCCGGGCCGACAATGAGCAGTTCTTC,CASSLARIRADNEQFF
TRBJ2-3,TRBV2,NA,NA,TGTGCCAGCAGGGAAGACAGAGACACAGATACGCAGTATTTT,CASREDRDTDTQYF
TRBJ2-7,TRBV4-1,NA,NA,TGCGCCAGCAGCCCCGAATTTGACAGGATCTCCTACGAGCAGTACTTC,CASSPEFDRISYEQYF
TRBJ1-5,TRBV5-1,TRBD1,many,TGCGCCAGCAGCCCGACGGACAGGGGACAGCCCCAGCATTTT,CASSPTDRGQPQHF
TRBJ2-1,TRBV5-1,NA,few,TGCGCCAGCTCCCGAGCGGCCGTGGACTACAATGAGCAGTTCTTC,CASSRAAVDYNEQFF
TRBJ2-3,TRBV11-3,NA,many,TGTGCCAGTAATCAGCGGAACAGACCGGATACGCAGTATTTT,CASNQRNRPDTQYF
TRBJ2-7,TRBV18,NA,few,TGTGCCAGCTCACCAAGAACGGTGGCAGCCAGGACCTACGAGCAGTACTTC,CASSPRTVAARTYEQYF
TRBJ2-1,TRBV25-1,TRBD2,many,TGTGCCAGCAGTAAGAGGGCGGGAGTTTACAATGAGCAGTTCTTC,CASSKRAGVYNEQFF
TRBJ2-7,TRBV5-1,TRBD1,NA,TGCGCCAGCAGCGTACAGGGGACGGGCGAGCAGTACTTC,CASSVQGTGEQYF
TRBJ1-6,TRBV5-1,NA,NA,TGCGCCAGCAGCGCTGAAATAGGGGCACCCCTCCACTTT,CASSAEIGAPLHF
TRBJ1-2,TRBV20-1,NA,few,TGCAGTGCCACGCCCTCGCCTACTTATGGCTACACCTTC,CSATPSPTYGYTF
TRBJ1-2,TRBV20-1,TRBD1,many,TGCAGTGCACCTATGACAGGGGAGTATGGCTACACCTTC,CSAPMTGEYGYTF
TRBJ2-7,TRBV7-9,TRBD2,NA,TGTGCCAGCATCTCCGGGGGGTACGAGCAGTACTTC,CASISGGYEQYF
TRBJ1-5,TRBV12-3/TRBV12-4,TRBD1,NA,TGTGCCAGCAGTTTTCAGGGGGAAGGGCCCCAGCATTTT,CASSFQGEGPQHF
TRBJ2-3,TRBV11-3,NA,NA,TGTGCCAGCAGCTCAGATGGAGGGGGCCCAGATACGCAGTATTTT,CASSSDGGGPDTQYF
TRBJ1-6,TRBV2,NA,NA,TGTGCCAGCATGAATCAAGTTCGGTCACCCCTCCACTTT,CASMNQVRSPLHF
TRBJ2-6,TRBV29-1,NA,many,TGCAGCGTCGGACCTTTCTCTGGGGCCAACGTCCTGACTTTC,CSVGPFSGANVLTF
TRBJ2-3,TRBV6-6,NA,NA,TGTGCCAGCAGTGCCGAGTGGGATACGCAGTATTTT,CASSAEWDTQYF
TRBJ1-2,TRBV7-8,TRBD1,many,TGTGCCAGCAGCTTAGCTTTTAGGACAGGACACTATGGCTACACCTTC,CASSLAFRTGHYGYTF
TRBJ2-1,TRBV3-1,NA,many,TGTGCCAGCAGCCAATCGGGCGGAGGGAACAATGAGCAGTTCTTC,CASSQSGGGNNEQFF
TRBJ2-7,TRBV11-2,TRBD2,few,TGTGCCAGCAGCTTTGGCGGGGGGAGGAACTACGAGCAGTACTTC,CASSFGGGRNYEQYF
TRBJ2-7,TRBV3-1,TRBD2,few,TGTGCCAGCAGCCAAATGAGCGGGGGGGCCTTCCACGAGCAGTACTTC,CASSQMSGGAFHEQYF
TRBJ2-1,TRBV20-1,NA,NA,TGCAGTGCTAGGAGAGGGGCTCTTGAGCAGTTCTTC,CSARRGALEQFF
TRBJ2-7,TRBV5-4,TRBD1,many,TGTGCCAGCAGCTCCTCAAGAGGACAGGGCCACGAGCAGTACTTC,CASSSSRGQGHEQYF
TRBJ2-7,TRBV12-3/TRBV12-4,TRBD2,few,TGTGCCAGCAGTGCTAGCGGGAGGGCCTCCTACGAGCAGTACTTC,CASSASGRASYEQYF
TRBJ2-3,TRBV5-5,NA,many,TGTGCCAGCAGCCCCAGGCCGGGGGCAGGAGATACGCAGTATTTT,CASSPRPGAGDTQYF
TRBJ1-2,TRBV7-9,NA,few,TGTGCCAGCAGCTTTTCACAGGGTGGCTACACCTTC,CASSFSQGGYTF
TRBJ2-6,TRBV9,NA,few,TGTGCCAGCAGCGCCCGACCTGGGGCCAACGTCCTGACTTTC,CASSARPGANVLTF
TRBJ2-3,TRBV5-1,NA,many,TGCGCCAGCAGCCACGGGACCACAAGCCCTACGCAGTATTTT,CASSHGTTSPTQYF
TRBJ2-1,TRBV7-4,NA,NA,TGTGCCAGCAGCCTGAAGTACAGGCCCCCTTTAAACAATGAGCAGTTCTTC,CASSLKYRPPLNNEQFF
TRBJ1-5,TRBV7-2,NA,NA,TGTGCCAGCAGCGGCCCCAATCAGCCCCAGCATTTT,CASSGPNQPQHF
TRBJ2-2,TRBV12-3/TRBV12-4,NA,NA,TGTGCCAGCAGTTTAACCCATGGGGAGCTGTTTTTT,CASSLTHGELFF
TRBJ2-3,TRBV20-1,TRBD1,many,TGCAGTGCTAAACGCAGACAGGGGGCAATAGATACGCAGTATTTT,CSAKRRQGAIDTQYF